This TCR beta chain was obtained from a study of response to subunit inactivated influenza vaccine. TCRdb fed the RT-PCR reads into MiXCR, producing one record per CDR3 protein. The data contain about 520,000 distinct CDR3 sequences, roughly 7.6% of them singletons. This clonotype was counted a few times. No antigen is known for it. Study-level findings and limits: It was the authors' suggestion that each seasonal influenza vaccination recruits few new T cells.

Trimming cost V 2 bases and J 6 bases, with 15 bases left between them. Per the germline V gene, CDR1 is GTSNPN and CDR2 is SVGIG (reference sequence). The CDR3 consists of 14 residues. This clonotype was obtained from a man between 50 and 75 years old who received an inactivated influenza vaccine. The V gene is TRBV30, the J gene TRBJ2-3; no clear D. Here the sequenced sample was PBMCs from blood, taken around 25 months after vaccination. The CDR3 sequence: CAWSTLPSPDTQYF. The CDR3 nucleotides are TGTGCCTGGAGTACACTTCCCTCCCCCGATACGCAGTATTTT.